A single T cell receptor beta chain is shown here with its context. The antigen this receptor binds is unknown. Nothing much larger sits one base from this clone, and base qualities are not available. V is clipped by 2 bases and J by 4 bases, and the sequence between their germline boundaries is 15 bases long. From a lookup of the germline V gene, CDR1 and CDR2 are MNHNS and SASEGT. The CDR3 has 15 amino acids, counting the end cysteine and phenylalanine. Only CDR3 DNA is held: 45 bases, read in frame from base 1. Collaborating institutions collected whole blood in K2EDTA tubes following their own protocols. For TCRbeta analysis, collaborators shipped samples in one of three forms: frozen whole blood, isolated PBMCs, or DNA extracted from either of those sample types. The data are from a study of blood T cell repertoires in COVID-19 (dated by TCRdb to the early 2020s). Background on the whole study: Samples covering the acute and convalescent phases of COVID-19 were provided by collaborators in the United States, Italy and Spain. The prospective study material was composed of cDNA or gDNA derived from T cells, B-cell-depleted T cells, or PBMCs. Deeply sampled blood TCRbeta repertoires from subjects exposed to, actively infected with, or recovered from COVID-19 were included in the dataset. The repertoires were released in a freely available public database meant as a resource for research on the immune response to SARS-CoV-2. The samples were drawn from two sources: the first 160 participants of the ongoing ImmuneRACE study, and 950 to 1,500 subjects contributed by 6 global collaborators. A de-identified subject ID, COVID-19 status, age in years and sex were almost always included in the sample metadata. Where HLA class I and class II types were available, the types were taken from metadata supplied by the sample provider, not from assay-based typing. General study outcomes and caveats: The amount of clinical and demographic metadata varied by source and participant and was provided uncurated.

TCRbeta CDR3 regions were amplified from genomic DNA using the immunoSEQ Assay, a bias-controlled multiplex PCR. As for how the authors treated the data: Within the assay, amplification of reference gene primers was used to estimate how many nucleated cells each sample contained. To quantify the absolute abundance of each unique TCRbeta CDR3 rearrangement, sequence reads were collapsed and filtered. For each sample, productive Simpson clonality was calculated as the square root of Simpson's diversity index over productive rearrangements. As stored in TCRdb, this immuneACCESS dataset retains in-frame rearrangements with V and J assigned. A fraction of the clones does not appear; measured against another copy, unresolved V genes explain less than half of the discrepancy, and the remainder lacks a known reason. That table furnishes V, J and clone size, whereas the DNA furnished D and trimming. This sample gives some 76,000 clones in total; about 90% of them show up just once. Together, the top ten hold under 6% of the sample.

The TCR originated in a human donor in a cohort sampled during active COVID-19. The sequence links TRBV6-1 to TRBJ2-7; a confident D gene designation cannot be given. The sample consisted of peripheral blood. In nucleotide form, the sequence is TGTGCCAGCAGTGAAAGGTCAGCAGGTCTATACGAGCAGTACTTC. This translates into CASSERSAGLYEQYF.